The 23 T cell receptor beta chains in this list originate from one sample, sequenced in a study of CD8+CD57+ T cells in acquired aplastic anemia. The TCR beta profiling, which covered VDJ combination and CDR3 sequence, was carried out using genomic DNA as the template. One entry per CDR3 protein results from TCRdb running MiXCR on the reads. Here the sample spans about 160,000 distinct CDR3 sequences, 40% to 50% being singletons. Sequencing involved patients with CD8+CD57+ cell expansion previously shown by flow cytometry. Sequencing was carried out using sorted CD4+, CD8+, or CD8+CD57+ T cells (not recorded which) from PBMCs. All receptors derive from a human donor with aplastic anemia.

The table lists this clonotype with many counts. The V and J genes are TRBV11-1 and TRBJ1-3; no clear D gene. The CDR3 has 17 amino acids. Trimming pared 4 bases from V and 0 bases from J, leaving 16 bases between. Germline V gene sequence: CDR1 SGHAT, CDR2 FQDESV (reference sequence). The CDR3 loop reads CASSSRLSQFSGNTIYF. In DNA, the CDR3 is TGTGCCAGCAGCTCCCGCCTTTCGCAGTTCTCTGGAAACACCATATATTTT.

Of note for this clonotype: A much larger clone is a single base away; this may be a read error. The chain combines TRBV9 with TRBJ1-1, with D unclear. Germline V gene lookup returns CDR1 SGDLS and CDR2 YYNGEE. CDR3 size: 15 residues. CDR3 residues: CASSPLASRRTEALF. The CDR3 DNA is TGTGCCAGCAGCCCCCTAGCGTCCAGGAGGACTGAAGCTCTCTTT.

This chain links TRBV27 with TRBJ2-3, with TRBD1 identical over 10 bases. V was pared by 7 bases and J by 2 bases, with 15 bases of the junction left unmatched. CDR3 length: 18 amino acids. Per the germline V gene, CDR1 is MNHEY and CDR2 is SMNVEV (reference sequence). The CDR3 coding sequence is TGTGCCAGCACCCATCACCCTGACAGGGGGCTCATCACAGATACGCAGTATTTT. This translates into CASTHHPDRGLITDTQYF.

This clonotype has ten or more counts. The gene calls are TRBV7-9 and TRBJ2-5; 7 nucleotides line up with TRBD2. This CDR3 has 15 residues. V dropped 3 bases and J dropped 5; count of bases not matched to a gene: 9. Germline V CDR1 and CDR2: SEHNR, FQNEAQ (reference sequence). The CDR3 coding sequence is TGTGCCAGCAGCTTGGTTGGGGGGAGGGATGAGACCCAGTACTTC. Translating gives CASSLVGGRDETQYF.

This clonotype has at least ten counts. J is TRBJ2-3 and V is TRBV7-2, with 7 nucleotides matching TRBD2. The trim removed 2 bases at V and 2 bases at J, leaving 7 bases unmatched. The germline V gene has CDR1 SGHTA and CDR2 FQGNSA. The CDR3 is 16 amino acids. CDR3 amino acids: CASSLSLREITDTQYF. The CDR3 DNA is TGTGCCAGCAGCTTAAGTTTGCGGGAGATCACAGATACGCAGTATTTT. The whole variable domain, remainder taken from reference TRBV7-2 and TRBJ2-3, is GAGVSQSPSNKVTEKGKDVELRCDPISGHTALYWYRQSLGQGLEFLIYFQGNSAPDKSGLPSDRFSAERTGGSVSTLTIQRTQQEDSAVYLCASSLSLREITDTQYFGPGTRLTVL.

The chain has TRBV5-1 and TRBJ2-7; 8 positions match TRBD1. This CDR3 has 14 residues. J was trimmed by 1 base and V by 4 bases; bases with no gene match: 4. Germline V lookup: CDR1 SGHRS, CDR2 YFSETQ. CDR3 bases: TGCGCCAGCAGCGACACAGGGGGATCCTACGAGCAGTACTTC. Translated, it gives CASSDTGGSYEQYF.

The rearrangement links TRBV20-1 to TRBJ2-7; no firm D call. V lost 3 bases and J lost 2, with 14 bases in between. The CDR3 extends over 14 amino acids. The germline V gene encodes CDR1 DFQATT and CDR2 SNEGSKA (reference sequence). CDR3 bases: TGCAGTGCTAGGCTGGAAGGGTACACCTACGAGCAGTACTTC. Translating gives CSARLEGYTYEQYF.

This clonotype was counted ten times or more. The V and J genes are TRBV4-1 and TRBJ1-5; 7 positions match TRBD1. CDR3 length: 15 amino acids. Germline CDR1 and CDR2: MGHRA and YSYEKL. V trimming: 5 bases; J trimming: 5 bases; junction bases outside the gene matches: 9. CDR3 DNA sequence: TGCGCCAGCAGCGCACAGGGGATCGGTTATCAGCCCCAGCATTTT. This sequence encodes CASSAQGIGYQPQHF.

This clonotype was observed many times. This chain joins TRBV7-3 and TRBJ2-7; 7 bases align to TRBD1. Trimming cost V 4 bases and J 3 bases; bases outside gene matches: 6. Germline CDR1 SGHTA, CDR2 FQGTGA. This CDR3 comprises 14 residues. CDR3 sequence reads: CASSSPGDSYEQYF. The CDR3 DNA reads TGTGCCAGCAGCTCCCCAGGGGACAGCTACGAGCAGTACTTC.

This clonotype was seen many times. CDR3 region: CSATEGPTGGVYGYTF. The DNA for the CDR3 is TGCAGTGCTACCGAGGGCCCGACAGGGGGCGTCTATGGCTACACCTTC. The J gene is TRBJ1-2, the V gene TRBV20-1; the match to TRBD1 covers 10 bases. From germline, CDR1 is DFQATT and CDR2 SNEGSKA (reference sequence). The CDR3 spans 16 residues. Trimming took 4 bases from V and 4 from J; bases not matched to a gene: 12.

The J gene is TRBJ2-2, the V gene TRBV15; D is undetermined. The CDR3 has 15 amino acids. Trimming pared 0 bases from V and 4 bases from J, leaving 9 bases between. The V gene's germline CDR1 is LNHNV and CDR2 YYDKDF (reference sequence). CDR3 amino acids: CATSREGSVTGELFF. The CDR3, as DNA: TGTGCCACCAGCAGAGAAGGATCCGTCACCGGGGAGCTGTTTTTT.

The V gene is TRBV20-1, the J gene TRBJ1-2, with 7 bases identical to TRBD1. Germline CDR1 reads DFQATT; CDR2 reads SNEGSKA (reference sequence). CDR3 length: 15 amino acids. V lost 0 bases and J lost 5; bases outside the gene matches: 9. The CDR3 DNA reads as TGCAGTGCTAGAGATGGGCAGGGGGTACAGTATGGCTACACCTTC. Its protein is CSARDGQGVQYGYTF.

This clonotype has at least ten counts. This chain uses TRBV24-1 with TRBJ2-7; D is possibly TRBD2 (5 bases). Germline V lookup: CDR1 KGHDR, CDR2 SFDVKD. Trimming took 5 bases from V and 1 from J, leaving 11 bases between them. The CDR3 consists of 14 residues. CDR3 sequence (DNA): TGTGCCACCAGTGCGGGAACTTATTCCTACGAGCAGTACTTC. Its translation: CATSAGTYSYEQYF.

This clonotype came up a few times. The chain links TRBV7-9 to TRBJ2-7; D is possibly TRBD2 (6 bases). The germline V and J ends were trimmed by 7 bases and 3 bases, with 13 bases remaining between them. The CDR3 totals 13 residues. From germline, CDR1 is SEHNR and CDR2 FQNEAQ (reference sequence). The CDR3: CASKGSGYYEQYF. DNA of the CDR3: TGTGCCAGCAAAGGTAGCGGTTACTACGAGCAGTACTTC.

In the case of this clonotype: It may be a read error: a sequence one base away is much more abundant. Here the CDR3 omits its conserved ending phenylalanine or tryptophan, so a read error is the likely source. The chain carries TRBV5-5 and TRBJ2-7; D is unresolved. The CDR3 totals 14 residues. Germline values: CDR1 SGHKS, CDR2 YYEKEE (reference sequence). Trimming pared 2 bases from V and 5 bases from J, leaving 14 bases between. The DNA for the CDR3 is TGTGCCAGCAGCTTCGTGACACAACCTAACGAGCAGTACATC. This encodes CASSFVTQPNEQYI.

This clonotype was seen more than once but under ten times. The J gene is TRBJ2-7, the V gene TRBV7-9, with D maybe TRBD2 (5 bases). This CDR3 is 12 amino acids long. The germline gives CDR1 SEHNR, CDR2 FQNEAQ (reference sequence). The germline V and J ends were trimmed by 4 bases and 2 bases, with 6 bases remaining between them. This CDR3 reads CASSSRAYEQYF. CDR3 DNA: TGTGCCAGCAGCTCGAGGGCCTACGAGCAGTACTTC.

For this clonotype: One base away lies a much larger clone, so this may be a sequencing read error. J is TRBJ1-4 and V is TRBV9, with D tentatively TRBD1 (5 bases). V gave up 0 bases and J gave up 4 bases, with 22 bases separating them. This CDR3 has 19 residues. Germline CDR1 reads SGDLS; CDR2 reads YYNGEE. CDR3 protein: CASSVATGDSLPNNEKLFF. The CDR3 DNA is TGTGCCAGCAGCGTAGCTACCGGCGACAGCCTACCGAATAATGAAAAACTGTTTTTT.

The chain combines TRBV2 with TRBJ2-5, with 7 bases aligning to TRBD2. Germline CDR1 is SNHLY and CDR2 is FYNNEI. V was clipped by 7 bases and J by 5 bases; unmatched bases: 7. There are 13 residues in the CDR3. This CDR3 reads CASTGGRLETQYF. Written as DNA, the CDR3 is TGTGCCAGCACAGGCGGGAGATTGGAGACCCAGTACTTC.

Ten or more counts support this clonotype. The CDR3 region is CASSQVSGSREATYEQYF. The CDR3 DNA follows: TGCGCCAGCAGCCAAGTTTCAGGTTCCCGGGAGGCTACCTACGAGCAGTACTTC. V usage is TRBV4-1 and J usage is TRBJ2-7; 7 bases are a match to TRBD2. CDR1 and CDR2 (germline): MGHRA, YSYEKL. This CDR3 region has 18 residues. V trimming: 1 base; J trimming: 2 bases; junction bases outside the gene matches: 14.

This chain connects TRBV9 to TRBJ2-3; tentative D call: TRBD1 (6 bases). The CDR3 spans 16 residues. The V gene's germline CDR1 is SGDLS and CDR2 YYNGEE. V lost 1 base and J lost 2, with 14 bases in between. The CDR3 sequence is CASSVNQGWVTDTQYF. The CDR3, as DNA: TGTGCCAGCAGCGTAAATCAGGGGTGGGTCACAGATACGCAGTATTTT.

This clonotype appeared a few times. A much larger clone differs by one base, so this may be a read error. V and J are TRBV6-1 and TRBJ2-1, with D hard to call. This CDR3 region has 13 residues. Germline CDR1 is MNHNS and CDR2 is SASEGT. This CDR3 reads CASSPSVYNEQVF. The DNA for the CDR3 is TGTGCCAGCAGCCCATCTGTGTACAATGAGCAGGTCTTC.

About this clonotype itself: A much larger clone lies one base from this, so it may be a read error. The chain joins TRBV9 to TRBJ2-4; 7 bases are shared with TRBD1. V gave up 6 bases and J gave up 7 bases; unmatched junction bases: 4. The CDR3 consists of 12 residues. Germline V gene data show CDR1 as SGDLS and CDR2 as YYNGEE. CDR3 DNA: TGTGCCAGCATCTTACAGGGGAACATTCAGTACTTC. Translating it yields CASILQGNIQYF.

Many counts were recorded for this clonotype. DNA for the CDR3: TGTGCCAGCATAGAGACAGGATGGGACACCGGGGAGCTGTTTTTT. This translates into CASIETGWDTGELFF. The chain has TRBV2 and TRBJ2-2; D is possibly TRBD1 (6 bases). V was clipped by 7 bases and J by 3 bases, with 15 bases between them. This CDR3 has 15 amino acids. CDR1 is SNHLY and CDR2 is FYNNEI in the germline V gene.